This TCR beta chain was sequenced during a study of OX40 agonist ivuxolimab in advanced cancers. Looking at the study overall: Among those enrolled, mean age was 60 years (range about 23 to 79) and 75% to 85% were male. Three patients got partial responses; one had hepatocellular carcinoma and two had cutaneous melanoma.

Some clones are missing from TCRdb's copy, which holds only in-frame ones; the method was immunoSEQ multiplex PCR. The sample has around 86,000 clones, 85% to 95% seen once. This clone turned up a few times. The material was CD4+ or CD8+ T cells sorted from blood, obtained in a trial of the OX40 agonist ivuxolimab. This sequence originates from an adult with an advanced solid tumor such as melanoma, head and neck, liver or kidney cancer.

The CDR3 here is CASSEAPTYLSSGNTIYF. CDR3 DNA: TGTGCCAGCAGTGAAGCGCCGACCTACTTGAGCTCTGGAAACACCATATATTTT. The chain recombines TRBV6-1 with TRBJ1-3; no firm D call. Germline values: CDR1 MNHNS, CDR2 SASEGT. The CDR3 sequence is 18 residues long. The V end lost 0 bases, the J end lost 0 bases, and 15 bases lay between the germline ends.